What follows are 17 T cell receptor beta chains derived from one specimen sequenced in a study of breast tumors, draining lymph nodes, adjacent tissues (dated by TCRdb to 2015 to 2016). The receptor library was made with multiplex PCR. The instrument given in TCRdb is Illumina HiSeq 2000. TCRdb ran its own pipeline on the public reads, namely fastp trimming at Q25 and MiXCR clone calling, and kept in-frame beta chains. CDR3 protein duplicates are merged, each entry listing the most common genes and DNA. The sample yields 190,000 or so distinct CDR3 sequences; 30% to 40% were counted once. Together, the top ten hold 4% to 4.5% of the sample. Lymph node samples came from the axillary draining lymph nodes of breast cancer patients. Sequencing was carried out using axillary lymph node tissue. Receptors were obtained from a female donor with breast cancer. Some clones in this sample may be carry-over from other donors' samples.

The chain couples TRBV6-2 or TRBV6-3 to TRBJ1-5; D is perhaps TRBD1 (6 bases). This CDR3 has 14 residues. Germline V CDR1 and CDR2: MNHEY, SVGEGT. Trimming took 7 bases from V and 2 from J, leaving 12 bases between them. The CDR3 loop is CASISAGGNQPQHF. CDR3 DNA: TGTGCCAGCATTTCGGCAGGGGGCAATCAGCCCCAGCATTTT.

Points on this clonotype: A read error may be the cause here, since a much bigger clone is one base away. The genes are TRBV20-1 and TRBJ1-5; no clear D gene. The length of the CDR3 is 15 residues. Trimming left V 4 bases short and J 6 bases short, with 19 bases between. Germline lookup yields CDR1 DFQATT and CDR2 SNEGSKA (reference sequence). The CDR3 reads CSATFLDANTQPQHF. CDR3 in DNA: TGCAGTGCTACCTTCCTCGACGCAAACACTCAGCCCCAGCATTTT.

As for this clonotype: A much larger clone lies one base from this, so it may be a read error. The chain is built from TRBV2 and TRBJ2-7; the D gene is possibly TRBD2 (7 bases). The J call may be incorrect, as the DNA end agrees better with TRBJ2-1. CDR3 size: 13 residues. CDR1 and CDR2 (germline): SNHLY, FYNNEI. CDR3 sequence: CASSVSGGYEQFF. CDR3 sequence (DNA): TGTGCCAGCAGTGTTTCGGGGGGCTACGAGCAGTTCTTC.

This clonotype was seen ten or more times. The rearrangement links TRBV30 to TRBJ2-1; 9 positions match TRBD2. Germline CDR1 GTSNPN, CDR2 SVGIG (reference sequence). Trimming removed 4 bases from V and 9 bases from J; junction bases left unmatched: 16. The CDR3 covers 16 residues. DNA for the CDR3: TGTGCCTGGAACTTCCCCGGGACTAGCATACGGGTTGAGCAGTTCTTC. Translating it yields CAWNFPGTSIRVEQFF.

In this sample, this clonotype turned up many times. CDR3 bases: TGTGCCAGCACTAACCGGGAGGGAAGCAATGAGCAGTTCTTC. It specifies CASTNREGSNEQFF. The chain employs TRBV12-3 or TRBV12-4 and TRBJ2-1; the match to TRBD2 covers 8 bases. Trimming at V came to 7 bases and at J to 6 bases, leaving 8 bases not matched to a gene. This CDR3 spans 14 amino acids.

CDR3 protein: CASSLGYLYEQYF. CDR3 DNA sequence: TGTGCCAGCAGTCTCGGCTATCTATACGAGCAGTACTTC. The chain uses TRBV6-2 or TRBV6-3 and TRBJ2-7; D unclear. The V end lost 5 bases, the J end lost 4 bases, and 12 bases lay between the germline ends. This CDR3 region has 13 residues. Germline V lookup: CDR1 MNHEY, CDR2 SVGEGT.

The sample holds many counts of this clonotype. The V gene is TRBV6-5, the J gene TRBJ2-7; the D gene could be TRBD1 or TRBD2 (5 bases each). CDR1 and CDR2 from the germline V gene are MNHEY and SVGAGI. The CDR3 runs 13 residues. With 5 bases removed from V and 7 bases from J, the gap between germline ends came to 15 bases. The CDR3 here is CASSRVPGTEQYF. CDR3 coding DNA: TGTGCCAGCAGTAGAGTCCCGGGGACGGAGCAGTACTTC.

The sample holds many counts of this clonotype. Here the CDR3 DNA reads TGCAGTGCTTCTAGCGGGGCTTCCTACAATGAGCAGTTCTTC. Its translation is CSASSGASYNEQFF. V and J are TRBV20-1 and TRBJ2-1, with 9 bases aligning to TRBD2. With V trimmed by 5 bases and J by 1 base, 3 bases remained unmatched. The CDR3 runs 14 residues. CDR1 and CDR2 (germline): DFQATT, SNEGSKA (reference sequence).

Note on this clonotype: This may arise from a read error, as a much more abundant clone is one base away. The chain has TRBV5-6 and TRBJ2-3; D may match TRBD1 or TRBD2 (5 bases each). Germline CDR1 reads SGHDT; CDR2 reads YYEEEE. This CDR3 region has 16 residues. CDR3 DNA sequence: TGTGCCAGCAGCTCTAGGACATTGGGGGTGGTCGCTACGCGGTATTTT. Translated, it gives CASSSRTLGVVATRYF.

This clonotype was counted many times. The J gene is TRBJ2-6, the V gene TRBV5-1; a possible D gene is TRBD1 (6 bases). The CDR3 is made up of 16 amino acids. The germline V and J ends were trimmed by 2 bases and 0 bases, with 9 bases remaining between them. CDR1 and CDR2 from the germline V gene are SGHRS and YFSETQ. This chain's CDR3 is CASSFGTSSGANVLTF. The CDR3 DNA is TGCGCCAGCAGCTTTGGGACAAGCTCTGGGGCCAACGTCCTGACTTTC.

This clonotype was recorded at least ten times. This chain joins TRBV5-5 and TRBJ2-2; 10 bases map to TRBD2. The CDR3 runs 18 residues. Losses at the gene ends were 0 bases for V and 4 bases for J; bases not matched to a gene: 9. Looked up from germline, CDR1 is SGHKS and CDR2 is YYEKEE (reference sequence). As DNA, the CDR3 is TGTGCCAGCAGCTTGGTCCTAGCGGGGGCCGCGGGCACCGGGGAGCTGTTTTTT. This encodes CASSLVLAGAAGTGELFF.

This clonotype was seen many times. DNA of the CDR3: TGTGCCAGCAGCACAAACAGGGGTAACTATGGCTACACCTTC. Translated: CASSTNRGNYGYTF. The chain has TRBV12-3 or TRBV12-4 and TRBJ1-2, with 7 bases aligning to TRBD1. This CDR3 is built from 14 residues. Trimming at V came to 6 bases and at J to 1 base, leaving 5 bases not matched to a gene.

This clonotype showed up many times. In DNA, the CDR3 is TGTGCCAGCAGCTTAGCCTACGCGAAGGGGTCCCAAGAGACCCAGTACTTC. It specifies CASSLAYAKGSQETQYF. V is TRBV11-2 and J is TRBJ2-5; D possibly corresponds to TRBD1 (5 bases). The CDR3 is 17 residues long. The ends were cut back, 1 base at V and 1 base at J, with 16 bases in the middle. CDR1 is SGHAT, CDR2 FQNNGV, per germline.

V is TRBV2 and J is TRBJ1-6; D remains ambiguous. This CDR3 region has 10 residues. V shed 10 bases and J shed 13 bases, with 11 bases lying between them. Per germline, CDR1 SNHLY and CDR2 FYNNEI. Here the CDR3 reads CATKLAPLHF. The DNA of the CDR3 is TGTGCCACCAAACTAGCGCCCCTCCACTTT.

On this clonotype itself: Because the CDR3's place on the DNA is in doubt, the DNA is left out and the CDR3 is given as listed by TCRdb. The chain employs TRBV25-1 and TRBJ1-4; the tabulated D call, TRBD1, remains unverified against the DNA. CDR1 and CDR2 from the germline V gene are MGHDK and SYGVNS. The CDR3 contains 22 residues when both ends are counted. The CDR3 reads CASSFYICSARVIGGSVEKLFF.

This clonotype occurred many times. The chain links TRBV7-9 to TRBJ2-1; 7 bases fit TRBD2. CDR3 length: 14 amino acids. From germline, CDR1 is SEHNR and CDR2 FQNEAQ (reference sequence). V was pared by 5 bases and J by 14 bases, with 15 bases of the junction left unmatched. The CDR3 is CASSKTTSAPNEFF. Written as DNA, the CDR3 is TGTGCCAGCAGCAAAACCACTAGCGCCCCAAACGAGTTCTTC.

The sample holds a few counts of this clonotype. The chain uses TRBV28 and TRBJ2-1; 11 nucleotides align to TRBD2. This CDR3 is built from 15 residues. The germline V gene encodes CDR1 MDHEN and CDR2 SYDVKM. V shed 5 bases, J shed 7 bases, and the junction held 7 bases outside the gene matches. The CDR3 here is CASSLSGRARNEQFF. The CDR3 nucleotides are TGTGCCAGCAGTCTTAGCGGGAGGGCCCGGAATGAGCAGTTCTTC.